This T cell receptor beta chain stems from a study of cytomegalovirus exposure and HLA in healthy donors. Study as a whole: Roughly 85 million unique TCRs from HLA-typed donors made up an early data release.

Overall study findings and caveats: In vitro checks showed that a few CMV-associated chains really do target CMV antigens. Reports described diagnosis of cytomegalovirus status by the classifier as highly specific and sensitive. Reports indicate that TCR beta sequences accurately predicted the HLA-A and HLA-B alleles of most subjects.

The germline V gene encodes CDR1 SGHRS and CDR2 YFSETQ. The CDR3 extends over 15 amino acids. After removal of 4 bases from V and 4 bases from J, the junction contained 8 bases not matched to a gene. As regards this clone: The antigen is undetermined.

The primer mix had 60 Vbeta and 13 Jbeta primers. Here immunoSEQ multiplex PCR was the method, and the copy in TCRdb shows in-frame clones only, minus some. The sample carries roughly 180,000 clones, about 82% recorded once. Specimen: PBMCs. This sequence was found in a female donor in good health and CMV-seronegative. The J gene is TRBJ1-2, the V gene TRBV5-1; TRBD1 matches at 9 bases. The CDR3: CASSAPGQGSYGYTF. DNA for the CDR3: TGCGCCAGCAGCGCTCCGGGACAGGGAAGCTATGGCTACACCTTC.